The 22 T cell receptor beta chains listed next were all sequenced from one sample in a study of circulating and synovial CD4+ cells in juvenile arthritis. Sequencing was performed with immunoSEQ multiplex PCR; in TCRdb, only in-frame clones are kept and a portion is missing. The data show 34,000 or so clones, 90% to 95% seen once. Sequenced: CD4+ T cells from blood. These receptor sequences come from a human donor with juvenile idiopathic arthritis.

The V gene is TRBV10-3, the J gene TRBJ2-3; 13 positions agree with TRBD2. The CDR3 runs 17 residues. The V gene end was trimmed by 3 bases and the J gene end by 2 bases; junction bases not matched to a gene: 5. Per the germline V gene, CDR1 is ENHRY and CDR2 is SYGVKD. The CDR3 region has the DNA TGTGCCATCAGTGATAGGACTAGCGGGGGCCCCACAGATACGCAGTATTTT. Translating it yields CAISDRTSGGPTDTQYF.

This clone was counted once. This CDR3 is CASRGTRFYGYTF. For the CDR3, the DNA is TGTGCCAGCAGGGGCACACGGTTCTATGGCTACACCTTC. The V gene is TRBV6-5, the J gene TRBJ1-2, with D uncertain. Germline-derived CDR1 and CDR2 are MNHEY and SVGAGI. The V and J ends lost 6 bases and 4 bases respectively, with 12 bases between them. The CDR3 has 13 residues.

The chain has TRBV19 and TRBJ1-2; D remains ambiguous. The CDR3 is 13 amino acids. Germline V CDR1 and CDR2: LNHDA, SQIVND (reference sequence). The ends were cut back, 4 bases at V and 10 bases at J, with 16 bases in the middle. The CDR3 coding sequence is TGTGCCAGTAGTAACACGGGGAAGGGAGTCTACACCTTC. It is translated as CASSNTGKGVYTF. Using reference TRBV19 and TRBJ1-2 for the parts outside the CDR3, the full variable domain is DGGITQSPKYLFRKEGQNVTLSCEQNLNHDAMYWYRQDPGQGLRLIYYSQIVNDFQKGDIAEGYSVSREKKESFPLTVTSAQKNPTAFYLCASSNTGKGVYTFGSGTRLTVV.

This clone is a singleton in its sample. This chain connects TRBV7-6 to TRBJ2-5, with D possibly being TRBD2 (6 bases). V was pared by 1 base and J by 1 base, with 10 bases between. The length of the CDR3 is 15 residues. Germline CDR1 reads SGHVS; CDR2 reads FNYEAQ. The CDR3 spells CASSLGAGSQETQYF. The CDR3 DNA is TGTGCCAGCAGCTTAGGGGCGGGGAGCCAAGAGACCCAGTACTTC. The variable domain in full, with the rest retrieved from reference TRBV7-6 and TRBJ2-5, is GAGVSQSPRYKVTKRGQDVALRCDPISGHVSLYWYRQALGQGPEFLTYFNYEAQQDKSGLPNDRFSAERPEGSISTLTIQRTEQRDSAMYRCASSLGAGSQETQYFGPGTRLLVL.

The V call is TRBV12-5, the J call TRBJ2-5, with a possible D match to TRBD1 (8 bases). Germline V gives CDR1 LGHNT, CDR2 FRNRAP. CDR3 length: 12 residues. Trimming cost V 6 bases and J 9 bases, with 14 bases left between them. The CDR3 loop reads CASGGQGGAQYF. In DNA, the CDR3 is TGTGCTAGTGGAGGACAGGGAGGGGCCCAGTACTTC. Drawing the rest from reference TRBV12-5 and TRBJ2-5, the complete variable domain is DARVTQTPRHKVTEMGQEVTMRCQPILGHNTVFWYRQTMMQGLELLAYFRNRAPLDDSGMPKDRFSAEMPDATLATLKIQPSEPRDSAVYFCASGGQGGAQYFGPGTRLLVL.

The V call is TRBV19, the J call TRBJ2-1, with 11 bases lining up with TRBD1. The CDR3 covers 17 residues. Trimming took 6 bases from V and 7 from J; bases not matched to a gene: 14. CDR1 and CDR2 (germline): LNHDA, SQIVND (reference sequence). The CDR3 coding sequence is TGTGCCAGTAGAAACCCCGGTGGGGGGACAGGGGGAAATGAGCAGTTCTTC. Its protein is CASRNPGGGTGGNEQFF.

This clone has only one observation. This sequence joins TRBV7-2 and TRBJ1-1; D ambiguous. This CDR3 is built from 13 residues. Between the trimmed V and J ends, which lost 5 bases and 0 bases, there was a span of 7 bases. Germline V gene data show CDR1 as SGHTA and CDR2 as FQGNSA. This chain's CDR3 is CASSLTMNTEAFF. CDR3 sequence (DNA): TGTGCCAGCAGCCTTACTATGAACACTGAAGCTTTCTTT.

This sequence joins TRBV7-3 and TRBJ2-3; D is ambiguous. The V gene lost 4 bases and the J gene lost 2 bases, with 7 bases spanning the gap. Germline V lookup: CDR1 SGHTA, CDR2 FQGTGA. The CDR3 has 13 amino acids. CDR3 DNA sequence: TGTGCCAGCAGCTCATCTATCACAGATACGCAGTATTTT. Translating it yields CASSSSITDTQYF. Based on the CDR3 plus reference TRBV7-3 and TRBJ2-3, the full variable domain is GAGVSQTPSNKVTEKGKYVELRCDPISGHTALYWYRQSLGQGPEFLIYFQGTGAADDSGLPNDRFFAVRPEGSVSTLKIQRTERGDSAVYLCASSSSITDTQYFGPGTRLTVL.

The chain couples TRBV7-2 to TRBJ2-5; perhaps TRBD1 as D (7 bases). V shed 4 bases and J shed 7 bases, with 19 bases lying between them. This CDR3 comprises 15 residues. Germline values: CDR1 SGHTA, CDR2 FQGNSA. CDR3 DNA sequence: TGTGCCAGCAGCTCGGGCGGGACAGCCGGAATGACCCAGTACTTC. As protein: CASSSGGTAGMTQYF.

The J gene is TRBJ2-1, the V gene TRBV7-3; 9 bases line up with TRBD2. CDR1 and CDR2 (germline): SGHTA, FQGTGA. The CDR3 loop spans 16 amino acids. J was trimmed by 8 bases and V by 0 bases; bases with no gene match: 8. The CDR3 region is CASSLTGAGGRHEQFF. CDR3 sequence (DNA): TGTGCCAGCAGCTTAACTGGCGCGGGGGGGCGGCATGAGCAGTTCTTC.

This chain links TRBV6-5 with TRBJ2-1, with 9 bases aligning to TRBD2. Germline V gene data show CDR1 as MNHEY and CDR2 as SVGAGI. This CDR3 spans 15 amino acids. Trimming cost V 6 bases and J 6 bases; bases outside gene matches: 9. The CDR3 sequence: CASSRLAGDANEQFF. CDR3 DNA: TGTGCCAGCAGCCGTTTAGCGGGGGACGCCAATGAGCAGTTCTTC.

This rearrangement joins TRBV2 to TRBJ2-3; a possible D gene is TRBD2 (5 bases). The CDR3 length is 14 residues. Between the trimmed V and J ends, which lost 6 bases and 4 bases, there was a span of 14 bases. Looked up from germline, CDR1 is SNHLY and CDR2 is FYNNEI. This CDR3 is CASREDRAADTQYF. The CDR3 nucleotides read TGTGCCAGCAGGGAGGATAGAGCGGCAGATACGCAGTATTTT.

The chain has TRBV15 and TRBJ1-4; TRBD1 is a possible D gene (6 bases). CDR1 is LNHNV and CDR2 is YYDKDF in the germline V gene (reference sequence). CDR3 length equals 17 residues. The V end was cut by 1 base, the J end by 7 bases, with 19 bases between. The CDR3 here is CATSRGRGEPRGEKLFF. In DNA form, the CDR3 reads TGTGCCACCAGCAGAGGTAGAGGGGAACCCAGGGGTGAAAAACTGTTTTTT.

The chain has TRBV5-1 and TRBJ2-5; D perhaps matches TRBD1 (6 bases). The CDR3 is 13 residues long. CDR1 is SGHRS and CDR2 is YFSETQ in the germline V gene. V lost 2 bases and J 5 bases, leaving 10 bases between the germline ends. CDR3 region: CASSLNRVETQYF. In DNA, the CDR3 is TGCGCCAGCAGCTTAAACAGGGTGGAGACCCAGTACTTC.

The chain employs TRBV4-2 and TRBJ2-1; D remains ambiguous. Trimming took off 0 bases at V and 0 bases at J, with 9 bases between the two ends. The germline V gene has CDR1 LGHNA and CDR2 YNFKEQ. This CDR3 comprises 16 residues. The CDR3 protein is CASSQERHSSYNEQFF. In DNA, the CDR3 is TGTGCCAGCAGCCAAGAAAGGCACAGCTCCTACAATGAGCAGTTCTTC.

The rearrangement joins TRBV4-3 to TRBJ2-3; D might be TRBD2 (6 bases). The CDR3 runs to 15 residues. V was cut by 1 base and J by 1 base, with 9 bases left in between. Germline CDR1 reads LGHNA; CDR2 reads YSLEER. CDR3 in DNA: TGCGCCAGCAGCCAAGCAGGAGGGCGCACAGATACGCAGTATTTT. Translation gives CASSQAGGRTDTQYF.

A few counts support this clone. The chain employs TRBV27 and TRBJ2-1, with D possibly TRBD1 on 6 matching bases. The V end lost 7 bases, the J end lost 4 bases, and 17 bases lay between the germline ends. There are 15 residues in the CDR3. Germline-derived CDR1 and CDR2 are MNHEY and SMNVEV (reference sequence). This CDR3 is CASKSLGAAYNEQFF. DNA for the CDR3: TGTGCCAGCAAATCTCTGGGGGCAGCGTACAATGAGCAGTTCTTC.

The chain is built from TRBV5-8 and TRBJ2-7; 8 nucleotides line up with TRBD2. This CDR3 is built from 16 residues. With 0 bases clipped from V and 0 bases from J, the junction kept 5 bases outside the gene matches. CDR1 SGHTS and CDR2 YDEGEE come from the germline V gene. The CDR3 DNA reads TGTGCCAGCAGCTTGGCTGGCGGGGGGTTCTCCTACGAGCAGTACTTC. It translates to CASSLAGGGFSYEQYF.

This chain joins TRBV7-9 and TRBJ2-7; unclear D gene. CDR3 length: 12 amino acids. The germline V gene encodes CDR1 SEHNR and CDR2 FQNEAQ (reference sequence). V dropped 2 bases and J dropped 5 bases, with 7 bases sitting between them. The CDR3 nucleotides are TGTGCCAGCAGCTTACAACGGGACGAGCAGTACTTC. It specifies CASSLQRDEQYF.

V gene TRBV7-2 combines with J gene TRBJ1-2; D uncertain. This CDR3 has 16 amino acids. Between the trimmed V and J ends, which lost 4 bases and 2 bases, there was a span of 17 bases. Looked up from germline, CDR1 is SGHTA and CDR2 is FQGNSA. The chain's CDR3 is CASSSALLVTNYGYTF. The CDR3 coding sequence is TGTGCCAGCAGCTCCGCCCTCTTGGTGACAAACTATGGCTACACCTTC.

The V call is TRBV13, the J call TRBJ2-4; unclear D gene. This CDR3 is 15 amino acids long. Germline V gene lookup returns CDR1 PRHDT and CDR2 FYEKMQ (reference sequence). The V end lost 1 base, the J end lost 0 bases, and 7 bases lay between the germline ends. CDR3 coding DNA: TGTGCCAGCAGCTTAGTGAGACTAGCCAAAAACATTCAGTACTTC. It translates to CASSLVRLAKNIQYF.

This chain uses TRBV9 with TRBJ1-4; the match to TRBD1 covers 9 bases. Germline trimming cut 0 bases from V and 1 base from J; bases unmatched to any gene: 13. Germline V CDR1 and CDR2: SGDLS, YYNGEE. CDR3 length equals 20 residues. CDR3 nucleotides: TGTGCCAGCAGCGTAGTTAGTGGGACAGGGCTAAGGGTAACTAATGAAAAACTGTTTTTT. Translating it yields CASSVVSGTGLRVTNEKLFF.